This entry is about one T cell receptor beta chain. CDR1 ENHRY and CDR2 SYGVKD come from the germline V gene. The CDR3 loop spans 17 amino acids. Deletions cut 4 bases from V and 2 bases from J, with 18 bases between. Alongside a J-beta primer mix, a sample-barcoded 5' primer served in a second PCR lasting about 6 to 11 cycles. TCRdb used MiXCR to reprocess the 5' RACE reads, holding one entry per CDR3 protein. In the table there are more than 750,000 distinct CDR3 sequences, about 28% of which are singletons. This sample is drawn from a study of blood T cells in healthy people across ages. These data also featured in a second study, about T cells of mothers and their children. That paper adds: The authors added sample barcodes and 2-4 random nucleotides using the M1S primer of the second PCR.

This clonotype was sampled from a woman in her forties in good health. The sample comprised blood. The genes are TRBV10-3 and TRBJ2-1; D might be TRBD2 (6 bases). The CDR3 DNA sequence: TGTGCCATCAGTGCCACGTCCGGGCTAGCGCCCTACAATGAGCAGTTCTTC. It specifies CAISATSGLAPYNEQFF.